This entry lists 22 T cell receptor beta chains sequenced from one sample in a study of blood T cells in healthy people across ages. Combining a sample-barcoded 5' primer with a J-beta primer mix, a second PCR ran for 7 to 11 cycles. TCRdb processed the 5' RACE reads anew with MiXCR; each CDR3 protein has one entry. The table has around 1,600,000 distinct CDR3 sequences, about 45% seen once. Material for sequencing was blood. These receptor sequences come from a woman in her late teens or twenties in good health.

V gene TRBV27 combines with J gene TRBJ1-5, with D tentatively TRBD1 (5 bases). V was pared by 5 bases and J by 2 bases, with 16 bases between. The germline gives CDR1 MNHEY, CDR2 SMNVEV (reference sequence). This CDR3 has 16 amino acids. CDR3 DNA: TGTGCCAGCAGTCCGTGGGACGAGAAAGGCAATCAGCCCCAGCATTTT. Translation gives CASSPWDEKGNQPQHF.

This clonotype was seen once. The DNA for the CDR3 is TGTGCCAGCAGCCCGGTAGCGGGGGGGTCCAACGAGCAGTACTTC. It encodes CASSPVAGGSNEQYF. V usage is TRBV7-2 and J usage is TRBJ2-7, with TRBD2 matching 11 bases. The CDR3 has 15 residues. CDR1 and CDR2 from the germline V gene are SGHTA and FQGNSA. V gave up 5 bases and J gave up 5 bases; unmatched junction bases: 8.

CDR3: CASSVETGFGGYTF. The CDR3 bases are TGTGCCAGCAGTGTGGAGACAGGGTTTGGTGGCTACACCTTC. The rearrangement uses TRBV28 and TRBJ1-2, with 7 positions matching TRBD1. This CDR3 region has 14 residues. The V and J ends lost 5 bases and 7 bases, in that order; junction bases with no gene match: 10. The V gene's germline CDR1 is MDHEN and CDR2 SYDVKM.

This chain uses TRBV28 with TRBJ2-1; D not certain. Trimming shortened V by 2 bases and J by 0 bases, and 26 bases separated the two germline ends. CDR3 size: 21 residues. Germline CDR1 and CDR2: MDHEN and SYDVKM. CDR3 residues: CASSLPPITSSWRNSYNEQFF. The CDR3 DNA follows: TGTGCCAGCAGTTTACCTCCTATTACGTCTTCTTGGCGGAACTCCTACAATGAGCAGTTCTTC.

The gene calls are TRBV10-3 and TRBJ2-5; tentatively, D is TRBD1 (5 bases). Trimming shortened V by 4 bases and J by 10 bases, and 16 bases separated the two germline ends. The CDR3 length is 13 residues. Germline assignment: CDR1 ENHRY and CDR2 SYGVKD. CDR3 nucleotides: TGTGCCATCAGTGGCACAGGCCAAGAAGTCCAGTACTTC. This gives the protein CAISGTGQEVQYF.

CDR3 loop: CSGKEDVNSPLHF. Here the CDR3 DNA reads TGCAGCGGGAAGGAGGACGTTAATTCACCCCTCCACTTT. This chain links TRBV29-1 with TRBJ1-6; D unclear. The V and J ends lost 7 bases and 6 bases respectively, with 13 bases between them. There are 13 residues in the CDR3. Germline CDR1 and CDR2: SQVTM and ANQGSEA.

This clonotype was detected many times. The CDR3 DNA reads TGTGCCAGCAGCGTTACAGGGACAGATACGCAGTATTTT. As protein: CASSVTGTDTQYF. The genes are TRBV9 and TRBJ2-3; TRBD1 is a possible D gene (6 bases). With 2 bases removed from V and 3 bases from J, the gap between germline ends came to 7 bases. The germline gives CDR1 SGDLS, CDR2 YYNGEE. This CDR3 has 13 amino acids. The full variable domain, rest sourced from reference TRBV9 and TRBJ2-3, is DSGVTQTPKHLITATGQRVTLRCSPRSGDLSVYWYQQSLDQGLQFLIQYYNGEERAKGNILERFSAQQFPDLHSELNLSSLELGDSALYFCASSVTGTDTQYFGPGTRLTVL.

The chain has TRBV5-1 and TRBJ2-2, with D possibly being TRBD2 (5 bases). The germline gives CDR1 SGHRS, CDR2 YFSETQ. The CDR3 has 12 amino acids. V gave up 1 base and J gave up 9 bases, with 7 bases separating them. CDR3 bases: TGCGCCAGCAGCTTGCTAGCTTGGGAGCTGTTTTTT. Protein product: CASSLLAWELFF.

The chain recombines TRBV20-1 with TRBJ2-5; 12 nucleotides align to TRBD2. V was clipped by 0 bases and J by 1 base; unmatched bases: 0. In germline, CDR1 is DFQATT, CDR2 SNEGSKA (reference sequence). There are 15 residues in the CDR3. DNA of the CDR3: TGCAGTGCTAGAGAACTAGCGGGGGGCCAAGAGACCCAGTACTTC. Protein product: CSARELAGGQETQYF.

This clonotype occurred once. The rearrangement joins TRBV21-1 to TRBJ2-7. The tail of the sequence fits TRBJ2-5 better, so the J call may be wrong. TRBV21-1 corresponds to a pseudogene. The CDR3 is 14 amino acids. CDR3 DNA sequence: TGTGCCAGCAGCAAAATGGCGGCACAAGAGACCCAGTACTTC. Translation gives CASSKMAAQETQYF.

The chain carries TRBV5-1 and TRBJ1-2; D gene unclear. V dropped 3 bases and J dropped 6 bases, with 9 bases sitting between them. Germline loops: CDR1 SGHRS, CDR2 YFSETQ. CDR3 size: 12 residues. The CDR3 DNA is TGCGCCAGCAGCTATTCATCTAATGGCTACACCTTC. Amino acids: CASSYSSNGYTF.

This clonotype was detected a few times. The V and J genes are TRBV10-3 and TRBJ1-1; maybe TRBD1 (6 bases). From germline, CDR1 is ENHRY and CDR2 SYGVKD. The CDR3 covers 15 residues. Trimming took off 3 bases at V and 1 base at J, with 12 bases between the two ends. The CDR3 protein is CAISDPPGQNTEAFF. The DNA for the CDR3 is TGTGCCATCAGTGACCCCCCGGGACAGAACACTGAAGCTTTCTTT.

This sequence joins TRBV28 and TRBJ1-2, with 7 bases aligning to TRBD1. Germline trimming cut 5 bases from V and 4 bases from J; bases unmatched to any gene: 7. This CDR3 contains 14 residues. CDR1 is MDHEN and CDR2 is SYDVKM in the germline V gene. The DNA for the CDR3 is TGTGCCAGCAGTGCAGGGGGTGCTACCTATGGCTACACCTTC. Amino acid sequence: CASSAGGATYGYTF.

This clonotype was found a few times. The chain combines TRBV18 with TRBJ2-3; D is undetermined. Germline lookup yields CDR1 KGHSH and CDR2 LQKENI. Trimming pared 1 base from V and 0 bases from J, leaving 11 bases between. The CDR3 has 16 residues. The CDR3, as DNA: TGTGCCAGCTCACCACGGAGCAGCAGTAGCACAGATACGCAGTATTTT. It codes for CASSPRSSSSTDTQYF.

Details on this clonotype: The DNA is omitted, as the CDR3 cannot be located on it reliably, and the CDR3 follows TCRdb's listing. The chain links TRBV12-3 or TRBV12-4 to TRBJ1-5. The CDR3 extends over 13 residues, inclusive of both ends. CDR3 sequence reads: CASSTSTGQPQHF.

Of note for this clonotype: One end of the junction varies from germline; a read error may be responsible. The gene calls are TRBV11-3 and TRBJ1-1, with TRBD1 matching over 9 bases. The CDR3 extends over 16 amino acids. Germline CDR1 and CDR2: SGHNT and YENEEA. The CDR3 protein is CASSLEGQGRNTGAFF. CDR3 in DNA: TGTGCCAGCAGCTTAGAGGGACAGGGACGGAACACTGGAGCTTTCTTT.

This clonotype showed up just a few times. The chain couples TRBV5-1 to TRBJ1-2; 7 nucleotides agree with TRBD1. The trim removed 4 bases at V and 8 bases at J, leaving 8 bases unmatched. CDR3 size: 13 residues. Germline lookup yields CDR1 SGHRS and CDR2 YFSETQ. The CDR3 DNA reads TGCGCCAGCAGCCCAACAGGGGAAAGAGGCTACACCTTC. It is translated as CASSPTGERGYTF. The full variable domain, rest sourced from reference TRBV5-1 and TRBJ1-2, is KAGVTQTPRYLIKTRGQQVTLSCSPISGHRSVSWYQQTPGQGLQFLFEYFSETQRNKGNFPGRFSGRQFSNSRSEMNVSTLELGDSALYLCASSPTGERGYTFGSGTRLTVV.

The rearrangement joins TRBV12-3 or TRBV12-4 to TRBJ1-4; TRBD1 is a possible D gene (5 bases). The CDR3 has 14 residues. V was trimmed by 7 bases and J by 3 bases, leaving 12 bases between them. The CDR3 bases are TGTGCCAGCATTTTTCGACAGCCTAATGAAAAACTGTTTTTT. Translating gives CASIFRQPNEKLFF.

This clonotype was seen a few times. CDR3 DNA: TGCGCCAGCAGCCGACGGGACAGGGCTTACAATGAGCAGTTCTTC. This codes for CASSRRDRAYNEQFF. The chain uses TRBV4-3 and TRBJ2-1; 9 bases are shared with TRBD1. This CDR3 has 15 amino acids. Unmatched junction bases numbered 5, after V lost 4 bases and J lost 4 bases. Germline CDR1 is LGHNA and CDR2 is YSLEER.

This clonotype appeared a few times. The chain joins TRBV12-3 or TRBV12-4 to TRBJ2-5; D not certain. The J call is doubtful: the DNA matches TRBJ2-7 better. The CDR3 has 13 amino acids. The CDR3 loop is CASSPSLDDEQYF. CDR3 sequence (DNA): TGTGCCAGCAGCCCCTCTCTGGACGACGAGCAGTACTTC.

V usage is TRBV4-1 and J usage is TRBJ2-1, with 8 positions matching TRBD2. Unmatched junction bases numbered 7, after V lost 0 bases and J lost 6 bases. The germline V gene has CDR1 MGHRA and CDR2 YSYEKL. The CDR3 is 16 residues long. The CDR3 DNA reads as TGCGCCAGCAGCCAAGAGGGGCGGACTAGCAGCAATGAGCAGTTCTTC. Amino acids: CASSQEGRTSSNEQFF.

In this sample, this clonotype turned up a few times. The chain carries TRBV6-5 and TRBJ2-5, with a weak D call TRBD2 (5 bases). Germline loops: CDR1 MNHEY, CDR2 SVGAGI. CDR3 size: 14 residues. Trimming took off 0 bases at V and 4 bases at J, with 9 bases between the two ends. The CDR3 bases are TGTGCCAGCAGTTACTCAGCCGGGATAGAGACCCAGTACTTC. Translated: CASSYSAGIETQYF.